This T cell receptor beta chain was sequenced during a study of T cell changes during pregnancy in multiple sclerosis. CDR1 and CDR2 from the germline V gene are SGDLS and YYNGEE. V was clipped by 4 bases and J by 8 bases; unmatched bases: 3. The CDR3 extends over 14 amino acids. Some clones are missing from TCRdb's copy, which holds only in-frame ones; the method was immunoSEQ multiplex PCR. Of about 47,000 clones listed, about 87% are singletons. This chain connects TRBV9 to TRBJ2-3; 14 nucleotides agree with TRBD2. The sample here was peripheral blood, taken in the first trimester of pregnancy. The receptor was derived from a female donor with multiple sclerosis, enrolled in a pregnancy study. The chain's CDR3 is CASSPGTSGGTQYF. CDR3 DNA sequence: TGTGCCAGCAGCCCCGGGACTAGCGGGGGTACGCAGTATTTT.